The clone carrying this T cell receptor beta chain was detected once. This sample was taken from a study of blood T cell repertoires in COVID-19. Study at large: Both acute and convalescent COVID-19 samples were obtained from the United States, Italy and Spain. PBMCs, B-cell-depleted T cells, or T cells provided the cDNA or gDNA that made up the material.

The CDR3 sequence is 15 residues long. Trimming removed 2 bases from V and 1 base from J; junction bases left unmatched: 4. Germline CDR1 LGHDT, CDR2 YNNKEL (reference sequence). Original data processing: Reference gene primer amplification gave estimated nucleated cell counts. Measured with immunoSEQ multiplex PCR; TCRdb has only the in-frame clones, and not every one. The DNA gave D and trimming, while V, J and clone size come from that table. The sample carries around 200,000 clones, approximately 85% recorded once. Sequencing input: peripheral blood. The receptor comes from a woman older than 75 with acute or convalescent COVID-19. The V call is TRBV3-1 (or the pseudogene TRBV3-2), the J call TRBJ1-1, with TRBD1 identical over 7 bases. For the CDR3, the DNA is TGTGCCAGCAGCCAACACCGGGACAGGAACACTGAAGCTTTCTTT. Its translation is CASSQHRDRNTEAFF.